This TCR beta chain was captured by sequencing in a study of blood T cell repertoires in COVID-19. The V gene end was trimmed by 7 bases and the J gene end by 5 bases; junction bases not matched to a gene: 8. The length of the CDR3 is 14 residues. Germline V gene lookup returns CDR1 SGHTA and CDR2 FQGNSA. The protocol was immunoSEQ multiplex PCR, while the TCRdb copy is restricted to in-frame clones and leaves out a portion. The sample carries 130,000 to 150,000 clones, about four fifths recorded once. The receptor's source is a woman older than 75 with acute or convalescent COVID-19. Sequencing was performed on peripheral blood. V is TRBV7-2 and J is TRBJ1-5; 7 positions match TRBD1. DNA of the CDR3: TGTGCCAGCACCGTATCGACAGGGTATCAGCCCCAGCATTTT. It yields the protein CASTVSTGYQPQHF.